What follows is one TCR beta chain and its context. The data originate from a study of blood T cell repertoires in COVID-19. Study background: Sample material is recorded as cDNA or gDNA derived from T cells, B-cell-depleted T cells, or PBMCs.

Methods used by the authors: Nucleated cell counts were estimated from reference gene primer amplification. The method was immunoSEQ multiplex PCR; TCRdb's version includes in-frame clones alone and lacks a portion of them. Clone size and the V and J calls come from that table; the DNA yielded D and trimming. The top ten clones hold 25% to 35% of a sample with 120,000 or so clones, about nine tenths of them seen once. Germline assignment: CDR1 SNHLY and CDR2 FYNNEI. Trimming took 3 bases from V and 8 from J; bases not matched to a gene: 8. This CDR3 is 15 amino acids long. The J gene is TRBJ1-4, the V gene TRBV2, with 8 nucleotides matching TRBD1. Material: peripheral blood. This clonotype was sampled from an older woman with acute or convalescent COVID-19. In DNA, the CDR3 is TGTGCCAGCAGTGAGACAGGGGCCCTGGGAGAAAAACTGTTTTTT. This sequence encodes CASSETGALGEKLFF.